Sequencing of this TCR beta chain was carried out in a study of cytomegalovirus exposure and HLA in healthy donors. Germline CDR1 is MNHNY and CDR2 is SVGAGI (reference sequence). V was pared by 6 bases and J by 6 bases, with 18 bases between. The CDR3 contains 15 residues. Both 60 Vbeta primers and 13 Jbeta primers went into the PCR. Only in-frame clones appear in the TCRdb table, and some are missing; sequencing was by immunoSEQ multiplex PCR. This table holds 130,000 or so clones, around nine tenths found once. The chain combines TRBV6-6 with TRBJ2-1; D perhaps matches TRBD1 (6 bases). The sample taken for sequencing was PBMCs. This clonotype originated in a woman aged 25 to 39 in good health and CMV-seronegative. CDR3 sequence reads: CASSPRTAQGNEQFF. The DNA of the CDR3 is TGTGCCAGCAGCCCGCGGACAGCTCAGGGCAATGAGCAGTTCTTC.